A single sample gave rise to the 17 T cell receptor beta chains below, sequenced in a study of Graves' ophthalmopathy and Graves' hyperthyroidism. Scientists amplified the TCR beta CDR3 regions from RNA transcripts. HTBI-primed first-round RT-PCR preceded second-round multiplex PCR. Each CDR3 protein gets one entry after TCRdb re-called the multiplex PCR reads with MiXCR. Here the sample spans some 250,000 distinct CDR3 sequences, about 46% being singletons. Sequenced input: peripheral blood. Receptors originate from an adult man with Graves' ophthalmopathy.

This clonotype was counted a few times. As DNA, the CDR3 is TGCGCCAGCAGTTTTGACCACCCTAGCAGCGAGCAGTACTTC. It yields the protein CASSFDHPSSEQYF. This chain links TRBV5-1 with TRBJ2-7, with a tentative D call TRBD2 (5 bases). The germline gives CDR1 SGHRS, CDR2 YFSETQ. Trimming pared 5 bases from V and 6 bases from J, leaving 18 bases between. The CDR3 runs 14 residues.

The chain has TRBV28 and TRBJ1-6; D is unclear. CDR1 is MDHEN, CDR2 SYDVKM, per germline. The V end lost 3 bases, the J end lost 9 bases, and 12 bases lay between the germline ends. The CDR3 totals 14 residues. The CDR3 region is CASSFPRVVSPLHF. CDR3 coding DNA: TGTGCCAGCAGTTTCCCTCGAGTGGTTTCACCCCTCCACTTT.

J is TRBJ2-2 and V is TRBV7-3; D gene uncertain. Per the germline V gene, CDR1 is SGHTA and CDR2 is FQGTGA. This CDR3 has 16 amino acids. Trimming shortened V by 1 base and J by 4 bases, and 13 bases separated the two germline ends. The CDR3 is CASSLRDQVTTGELFF. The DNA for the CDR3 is TGTGCCAGCAGCTTAAGAGACCAGGTGACCACCGGGGAGCTGTTTTTT.

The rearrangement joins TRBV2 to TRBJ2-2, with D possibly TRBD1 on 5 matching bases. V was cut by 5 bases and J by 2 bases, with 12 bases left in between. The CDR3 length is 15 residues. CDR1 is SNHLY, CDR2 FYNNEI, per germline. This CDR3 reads CASSFATANTGELFF. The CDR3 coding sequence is TGTGCCAGCAGTTTCGCGACAGCTAACACCGGGGAGCTGTTTTTT.

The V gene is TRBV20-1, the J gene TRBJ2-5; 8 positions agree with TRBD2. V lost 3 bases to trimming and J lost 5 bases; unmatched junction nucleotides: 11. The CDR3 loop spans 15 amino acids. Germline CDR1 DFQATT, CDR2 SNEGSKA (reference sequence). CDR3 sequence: CSARGGRRGIETQYF. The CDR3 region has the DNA TGCAGTGCTAGGGGCGGGAGGAGGGGAATTGAGACCCAGTACTTC.

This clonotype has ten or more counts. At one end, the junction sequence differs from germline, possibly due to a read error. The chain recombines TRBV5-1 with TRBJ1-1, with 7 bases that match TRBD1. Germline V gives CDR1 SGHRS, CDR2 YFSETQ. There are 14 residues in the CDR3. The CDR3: CASSLGTANTEAFF. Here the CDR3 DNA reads TGTGCCAGCAGCTTAGGGACAGCGAACACTGAAGCTTTCTTT.

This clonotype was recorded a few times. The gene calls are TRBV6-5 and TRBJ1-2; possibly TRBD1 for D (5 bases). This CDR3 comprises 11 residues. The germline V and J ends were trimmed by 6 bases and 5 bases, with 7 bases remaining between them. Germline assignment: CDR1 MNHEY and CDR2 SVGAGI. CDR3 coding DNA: TGTGCCAGCAGCCCAGGGTATGGCTACACCTTC. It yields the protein CASSPGYGYTF.

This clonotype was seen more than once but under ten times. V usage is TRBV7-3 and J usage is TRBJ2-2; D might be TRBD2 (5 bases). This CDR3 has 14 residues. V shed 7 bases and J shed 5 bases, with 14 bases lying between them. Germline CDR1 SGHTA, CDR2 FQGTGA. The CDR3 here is CASNPGGETGELFF. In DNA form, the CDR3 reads TGTGCCAGCAACCCTGGTGGGGAGACCGGGGAGCTGTTTTTT.

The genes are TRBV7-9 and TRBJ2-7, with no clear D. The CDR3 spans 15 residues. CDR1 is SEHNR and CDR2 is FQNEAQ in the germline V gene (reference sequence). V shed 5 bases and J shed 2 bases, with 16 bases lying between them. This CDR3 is CASSEEQAVTYEQYF. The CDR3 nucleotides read TGTGCCAGCAGCGAGGAACAAGCTGTAACCTACGAGCAGTACTTC.

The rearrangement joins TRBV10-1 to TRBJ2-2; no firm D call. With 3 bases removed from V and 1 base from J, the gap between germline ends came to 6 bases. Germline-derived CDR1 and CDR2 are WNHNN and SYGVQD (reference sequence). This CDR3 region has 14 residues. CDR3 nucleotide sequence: TGCGCCAGCAGTGAAAACCTGAACACCGGGGAGCTGTTTTTT. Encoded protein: CASSENLNTGELFF.

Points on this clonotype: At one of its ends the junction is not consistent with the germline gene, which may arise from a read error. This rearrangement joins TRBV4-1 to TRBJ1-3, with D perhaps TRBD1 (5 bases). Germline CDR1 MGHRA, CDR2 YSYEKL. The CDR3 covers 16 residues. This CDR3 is CASSLKRGGIGNTIYF. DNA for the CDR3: TGTGCCAGCAGCTTAAAACGGGGGGGAATCGGAAACACCATATATTTT.

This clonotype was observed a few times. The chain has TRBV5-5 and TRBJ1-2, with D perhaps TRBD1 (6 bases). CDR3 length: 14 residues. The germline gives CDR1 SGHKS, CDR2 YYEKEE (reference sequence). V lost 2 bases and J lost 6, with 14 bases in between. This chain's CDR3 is CASSFGGRSDGYTF. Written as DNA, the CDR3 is TGTGCCAGCAGCTTCGGGGGGCGGTCCGATGGCTACACCTTC.

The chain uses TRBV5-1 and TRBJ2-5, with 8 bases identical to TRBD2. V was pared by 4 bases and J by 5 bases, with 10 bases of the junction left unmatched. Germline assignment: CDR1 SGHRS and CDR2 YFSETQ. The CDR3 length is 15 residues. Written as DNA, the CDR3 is TGCGCCAGCAGCGCGGGGGGCGGACGAGAGGAGACCCAGTACTTC. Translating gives CASSAGGGREETQYF.

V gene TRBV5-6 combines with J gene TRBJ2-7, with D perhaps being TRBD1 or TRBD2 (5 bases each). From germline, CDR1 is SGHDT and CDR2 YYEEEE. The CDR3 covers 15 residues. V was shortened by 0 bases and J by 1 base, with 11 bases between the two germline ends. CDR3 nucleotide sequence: TGTGCCAGCAGCTTGGGTGGGACGCCTTCCTACGAGCAGTACTTC. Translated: CASSLGGTPSYEQYF.

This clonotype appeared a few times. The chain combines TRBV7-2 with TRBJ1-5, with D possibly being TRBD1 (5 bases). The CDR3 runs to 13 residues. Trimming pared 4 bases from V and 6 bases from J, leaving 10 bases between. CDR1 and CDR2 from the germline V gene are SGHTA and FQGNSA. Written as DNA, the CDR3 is TGTGCCAGCAGCTCCAGGGTGGGTCAGCCCCAGCATTTT. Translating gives CASSSRVGQPQHF.

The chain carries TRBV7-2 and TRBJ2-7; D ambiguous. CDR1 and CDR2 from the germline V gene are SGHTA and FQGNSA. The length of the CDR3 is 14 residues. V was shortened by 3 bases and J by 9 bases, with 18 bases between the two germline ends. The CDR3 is CASSFSLGVNGQYF. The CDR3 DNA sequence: TGTGCCAGCAGCTTTTCTTTGGGTGTGAACGGGCAGTACTTC.

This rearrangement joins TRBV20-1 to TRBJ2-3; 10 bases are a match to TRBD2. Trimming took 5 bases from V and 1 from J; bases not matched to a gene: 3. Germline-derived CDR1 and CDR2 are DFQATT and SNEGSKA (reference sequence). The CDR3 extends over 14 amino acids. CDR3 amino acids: CSASGTSGTDTQYF. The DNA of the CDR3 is TGCAGTGCTTCCGGGACTAGCGGCACAGATACGCAGTATTTT.